These 4 T cell receptor delta chains were all obtained from the same sample, sequenced in a study of Vδ1+ human thymocytes. Study-level points and caveats: Thymic TRG and TRD repertoires appeared highly polyclonal, with Gaussian CDR3 length distributions.

RNA was extracted from the cells and then reverse transcribed. The CDR3 regions were amplified by multiplex PCR from V-gene primers to a constant-region primer. TCRdb re-called the multiplex PCR reads using CATT. The data contain tens of thousands of delta-chain clones, about 15% of them singletons. The antigens of these receptors remain unknown. Sequenced: Vdelta1+ gamma-delta thymocytes from the thymus. The sample's subset: FACS-sorted CD3+ TCRalphabeta- TCRVdelta1+ TCRVdelta2- thymocytes. These receptors all stem from a girl less than two years old who had congenital heart surgery.

As to this clone: A read error may explain this, as a much larger clone is one base away. The chain recombines TRAV29/DV5 with TRDJ1, with 8 bases identical to TRDD3. This CDR3 is 17 amino acids long. The germline gives CDR1 NSMFDY, CDR2 ISSIKDK. After removal of 0 bases from V and 11 bases from J, the junction contained 21 bases not matched to a gene. The CDR3 sequence is CAASVLTYLEGYEGLIF. The CDR3, as DNA: TGTGCAGCAAGCGTGTTAACATACCTAGAGGGATACGAGGGGCTCATCTTT.

V gene TRDV2 combines with J gene TRDJ1, with TRDD3 identical over 9 bases. CDR1 GEAIGNYY and CDR2 EKD come from the germline V gene. Trimming took 4 bases from V and 0 from J; bases not matched to a gene: 8. This CDR3 has 16 residues. CDR3 in amino acids: CACETGGHLYTDKLIF. CDR3 DNA sequence: TGTGCCTGTGAGACTGGGGGACACTTGTACACCGATAAACTCATCTTT.

Concerning this clone: One junction end disagrees with the germline gene, perhaps due to a read error. The chain couples TRDV1 to TRDJ1; D uncertain. The CDR3 extends over 19 amino acids. Germline assignment: CDR1 TSWWSYY and CDR2 QGS. The CDR3 sequence is CALGARLDPAGAYTDKPIF. For the CDR3, the DNA is TGTGCTCTTGGGGCTCGCCTAGACCCGGCGGGAGCGTACACCGATAAACCCATCTTT.

The rearrangement uses TRDV1 and TRDJ1; TRDD3 matches 11 bases. V shed 0 bases, J shed 3 bases, and the junction held 12 bases outside the gene matches. Germline CDR1 reads TSWWSYY; CDR2 reads QGS. This CDR3 region has 19 residues. The CDR3 coding sequence is TGTGCTCTTGGGGAACTGCTACGGGAGCTGGGGGATACCTCCGATAAACTCATCTTT. Translated: CALGELLRELGDTSDKLIF.